This TCR beta chain was found in a study of blood T cell repertoires in COVID-19. As for the study in general: The study drew acute and convalescent COVID-19 samples from the United States, Italy and Spain. The cDNA or gDNA used as material had been derived from T cells, B-cell-depleted T cells, or PBMCs.

This clone occurred a few times. In the original analysis: The authors estimated nucleated cell counts from reference gene primer amplification. Produced via immunoSEQ multiplex PCR; TCRdb's table is partial and in-frame only. That table supplies the V and J calls and clone size; D and trimming were determined from the DNA. This table has approximately 75,000 clones, about 93% appearing once. CDR1 is MNHEY and CDR2 is SVGEGT in the germline V gene. The CDR3 length is 14 residues. V was clipped by 0 bases and J by 9 bases, with 12 bases between them. V and J are TRBV6-2 or TRBV6-3 and TRBJ2-4, with D tentatively TRBD2 (6 bases). Sample: peripheral blood. The TCR comes from a human donor in a cohort sampled during active COVID-19. The CDR3 DNA follows: TGTGCCAGCAGTTACTCAGGGCTAGCGTCCATTCAGTACTTC. Residues: CASSYSGLASIQYF.